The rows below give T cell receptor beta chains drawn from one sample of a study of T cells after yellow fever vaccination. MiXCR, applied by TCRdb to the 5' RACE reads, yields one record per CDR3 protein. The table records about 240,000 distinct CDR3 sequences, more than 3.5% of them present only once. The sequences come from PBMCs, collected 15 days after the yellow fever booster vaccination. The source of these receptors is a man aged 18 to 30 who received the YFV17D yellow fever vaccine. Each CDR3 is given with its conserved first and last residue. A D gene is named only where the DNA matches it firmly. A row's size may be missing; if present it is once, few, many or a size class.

CDR3: CASTGRGLSTDTQYF
DNA: TGTGCCAGCACCGGAAGGGGGCTAAGCACAGATACGCAGTATTTT
J: TRBJ2-3
size: many
D: TRBD1
V: TRBV12-3/TRBV12-4

CDR3: CASSYSIGGAYGVEQFF
DNA: TGTGCCAGCAGTTACTCGATAGGGGGAGCCTACGGGGTTGAGCAGTTCTTC
J: TRBJ2-1
size: many
D: NA
V: TRBV6-2/TRBV6-3

CDR3: CASSKTRGQPQHF
DNA: TGCGCCAGCAGCAAAACAAGAGGTCAGCCCCAGCATTTT
J: TRBJ1-5
size: NA
D: NA
V: TRBV4-3

CDR3: CASSQVPRGVDTQYF
DNA: TGTGCCAGCAGCCAAGTCCCCCGGGGCGTGGATACGCAGTATTTT
J: TRBJ2-3
size: many
D: NA
V: TRBV4-2

CDR3: CASEGPQQLFF
DNA: TGTGCCAGCGAAGGCCCTCAGCAGCTGTTTTTT
J: TRBJ2-2
size: many
D: NA
V: TRBV6-2/TRBV6-3

CDR3: CSARTGGLNTEAFF
DNA: TGCAGTGCTAGGACAGGGGGCCTGAACACTGAAGCTTTCTTT
J: TRBJ1-1
size: many
D: TRBD1
V: TRBV20-1

CDR3: CASSLRLAADTQYF
DNA: TGTGCCAGCAGCTTACGTCTAGCTGCAGATACGCAGTATTTT
J: TRBJ2-3
size: many
D: NA
V: TRBV11-2

CDR3: CASTWDRVDNQPQHF
DNA: TGTGCCAGTACCTGGGACAGGGTCGATAATCAGCCCCAGCATTTT
J: TRBJ1-5
size: many
D: TRBD1
V: TRBV19

CDR3: CASSYYKANSPLHF
DNA: TGTGCCAGCAGTTATTACAAAGCCAATTCACCCCTCCACTTT
J: TRBJ1-6
size: few
D: NA
V: TRBV6-5

CDR3: CASSRTLTSGGWNEQFF
DNA: TGTGCCAGCAGCCGTACTCTCACTAGCGGGGGATGGAATGAGCAGTTCTTC
J: TRBJ2-1
size: many
D: TRBD2
V: TRBV6-5

CDR3: CASSFITREKLFF
DNA: TGTGCCAGCAGCTTTATCACTCGGGAAAAACTGTTTTTT
J: TRBJ1-4
size: many
D: NA
V: TRBV7-2

CDR3: CASSQQQGAVYGYTF
DNA: TGCGCCAGCAGCCAACAACAGGGGGCGGTCTATGGCTACACCTTC
J: TRBJ1-2
size: many
D: TRBD1
V: TRBV5-1

CDR3: CASSGHRDNIHEQYF
DNA: TGTGCCAGCAGCGGTCACAGGGACAATATCCACGAGCAGTACTTC
J: TRBJ2-7
size: many
D: NA
V: TRBV7-8

CDR3: CASSFMAYEQYF
DNA: TGTGCCAGCAGCTTCATGGCTTACGAGCAGTACTTC
J: TRBJ2-7
size: many
D: NA
V: TRBV5-5

CDR3: CASSFSRLQKQFF
DNA: TGTGCCAGCAGCTTTTCGAGACTCCAAAAGCAGTTCTTC
J: TRBJ2-1
size: many
D: NA
V: TRBV5-5